These 9 T cell receptor beta chains came from one sample sequenced in a study of blood T cells in healthy people across ages. Primed by a sample-barcoded 5' primer and a J-beta primer mix, a second PCR proceeded for roughly 7 to 12 cycles. TCRdb re-called the 5' RACE reads with MiXCR, one entry per CDR3 protein. This table holds about 650,000 distinct CDR3 sequences, about 30% found once. The sample consisted of blood. These receptors originate from a woman older than 75 in good health.

This clonotype was observed a handful of times. The chain employs TRBV7-8 and TRBJ2-5; the match to TRBD2 covers 8 bases. The CDR3 consists of 14 residues. V was clipped by 5 bases and J by 11 bases; unmatched bases: 13. Germline lookup yields CDR1 SGHVS and CDR2 FQNEAQ. CDR3: CASSPTSGHNEQYF. The CDR3 nucleotides read TGTGCCAGCAGCCCCACTAGCGGCCACAATGAGCAGTACTTC.

The rearrangement links TRBV29-1 to TRBJ1-4; D remains ambiguous. Germline-derived CDR1 and CDR2 are SQVTM and ANQGSEA. This CDR3 spans 14 amino acids. Trimming took 7 bases from V and 6 from J, leaving 18 bases between them. The CDR3 DNA is TGCAGCGCCGAAAGGTTGGGGAGGGATGAAAAACTGTTTTTT. Its translation is CSAERLGRDEKLFF.

The chain uses TRBV13 and TRBJ2-7; D is uncertain. Trimming shortened V by 0 bases and J by 3 bases, and 15 bases separated the two germline ends. CDR3 length: 16 residues. Germline assignment: CDR1 PRHDT and CDR2 FYEKMQ (reference sequence). The CDR3 sequence: CASSLGLVGISYEQYF. The DNA for the CDR3 is TGTGCCAGCAGCTTAGGATTAGTAGGGATAAGCTACGAGCAGTACTTC.

This clonotype was detected many times. The V call is TRBV7-2, the J call TRBJ2-3, with 10 bases lining up with TRBD1. CDR1 and CDR2 (germline): SGHTA, FQGNSA. CDR3 size: 15 residues. J was trimmed by 8 bases and V by 4 bases; bases with no gene match: 9. The CDR3 DNA reads as TGTGCCAGCAGCTCCGCCGGGACAGGGGTCGTTACGCAGTATTTT. As protein: CASSSAGTGVVTQYF.

With respect to this clonotype: Possible read error: a much larger clone is one base away. The V call is TRBV5-1, the J call TRBJ2-5; TRBD1 matches at 9 bases. CDR3 length: 15 amino acids. V dropped 7 bases and J dropped 3; count of bases not matched to a gene: 10. Germline V gives CDR1 SGHRS, CDR2 YFSETQ. The CDR3 DNA reads as TGCGCCAGCGGCAGCCGGGACAGGGCAGAAGAGACCCAGTACTTC. As protein: CASGSRDRAEETQYF. The variable domain in full, with the rest retrieved from reference TRBV5-1 and TRBJ2-5, is KAGVTQTPRYLIKTRGQQVTLSCSPISGHRSVSWYQQTPGQGLQFLFEYFSETQRNKGNFPGRFSGRQFSNSRSEMNVSTLELGDSALYLCASGSRDRAEETQYFGPGTRLLVL.

The chain links TRBV28 to TRBJ2-7; D may match TRBD1 or TRBD2 (5 bases each). Germline V gives CDR1 MDHEN, CDR2 SYDVKM. With 6 bases removed from V and 2 bases from J, the gap between germline ends came to 20 bases. The CDR3 runs to 16 residues. The CDR3 region is CASRMGSGTGAYEQYF. In DNA, the CDR3 is TGTGCCAGCAGGATGGGATCCGGGACCGGAGCCTACGAGCAGTACTTC. The full variable domain, rest sourced from reference TRBV28 and TRBJ2-7, is DVKVTQSSRYLVKRTGEKVFLECVQDMDHENMFWYRQDPGLGLRLIYFSYDVKMKEKGDIPEGYSVSREKKERFSLILESASTNQTSMYLCASRMGSGTGAYEQYFGPGTRLTVT.

This clonotype has a count of ten or more. The gene calls are TRBV2 and TRBJ2-1, with a possible D match to TRBD2 (6 bases). Germline CDR1 SNHLY, CDR2 FYNNEI. Between the trimmed V and J ends, which lost 7 bases and 12 bases, there was a span of 16 bases. CDR3 size: 12 residues. CDR3 sequence reads: CASIQRGLRQFF. The CDR3 nucleotides are TGTGCCAGCATTCAACGGGGGTTAAGGCAGTTCTTC.

This clonotype was detected a few times. This may stem from a read error, because a much larger clone lies one nucleotide away. The chain recombines TRBV20-1 with TRBJ2-1; D not resolved. The assigned J gene may be wrong: the sequence end matches TRBJ2-7 better. Germline loops: CDR1 DFQATT, CDR2 SNEGSKA (reference sequence). The CDR3 runs to 13 residues. CDR3 region: CSASWVESNEQYF. DNA of the CDR3: TGCAGTGCTAGTTGGGTCGAGAGCAATGAGCAGTACTTC.

This clonotype was seen repeatedly, ten times or more. CDR3 DNA sequence: TGTGCCAGCAGTTCACCGGCCCTTAAGGCCTACGAGCAGTACTTC. Protein product: CASSSPALKAYEQYF. The J gene is TRBJ2-7, the V gene TRBV28; the D is unclear. V lost 4 bases to trimming and J lost 2 bases, with 15 bases between them. The CDR3 consists of 15 residues. Per germline, CDR1 MDHEN and CDR2 SYDVKM.